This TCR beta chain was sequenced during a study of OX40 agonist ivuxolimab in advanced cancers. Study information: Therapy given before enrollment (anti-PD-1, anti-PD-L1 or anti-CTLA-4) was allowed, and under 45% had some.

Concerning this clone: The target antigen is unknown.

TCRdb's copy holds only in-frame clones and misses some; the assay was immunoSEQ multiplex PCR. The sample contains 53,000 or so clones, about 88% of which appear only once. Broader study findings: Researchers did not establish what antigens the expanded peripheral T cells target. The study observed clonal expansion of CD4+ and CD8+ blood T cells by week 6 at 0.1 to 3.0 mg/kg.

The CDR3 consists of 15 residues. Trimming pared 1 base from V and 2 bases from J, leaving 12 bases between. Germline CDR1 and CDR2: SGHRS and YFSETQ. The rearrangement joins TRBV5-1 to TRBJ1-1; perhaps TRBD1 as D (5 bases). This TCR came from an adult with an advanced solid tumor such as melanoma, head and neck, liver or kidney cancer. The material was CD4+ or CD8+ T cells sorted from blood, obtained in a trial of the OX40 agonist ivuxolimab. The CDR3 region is CASSLTRDGNTEAFF. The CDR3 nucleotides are TGCGCCAGCAGCTTGACCCGGGACGGTAACACTGAAGCTTTCTTT.